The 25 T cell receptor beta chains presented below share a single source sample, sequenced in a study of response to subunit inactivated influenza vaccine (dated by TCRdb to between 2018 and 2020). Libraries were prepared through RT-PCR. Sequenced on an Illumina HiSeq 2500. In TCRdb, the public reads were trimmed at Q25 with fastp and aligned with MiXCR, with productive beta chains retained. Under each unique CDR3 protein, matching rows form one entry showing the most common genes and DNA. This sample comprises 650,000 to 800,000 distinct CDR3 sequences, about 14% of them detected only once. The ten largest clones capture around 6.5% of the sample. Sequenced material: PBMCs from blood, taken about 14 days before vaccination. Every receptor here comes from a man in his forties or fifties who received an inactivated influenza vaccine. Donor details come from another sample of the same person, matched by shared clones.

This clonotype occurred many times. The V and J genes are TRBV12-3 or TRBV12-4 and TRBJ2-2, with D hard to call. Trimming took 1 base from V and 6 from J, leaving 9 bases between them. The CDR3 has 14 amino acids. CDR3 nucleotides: TGTGCCAGCAGTTTAGTCCGGACGGCCGGGGAGCTGTTTTTT. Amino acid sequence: CASSLVRTAGELFF.

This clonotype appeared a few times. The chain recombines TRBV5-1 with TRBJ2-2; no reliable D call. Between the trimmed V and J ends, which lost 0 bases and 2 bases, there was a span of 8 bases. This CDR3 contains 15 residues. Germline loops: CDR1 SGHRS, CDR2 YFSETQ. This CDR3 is CASSLDTQNTGELFF. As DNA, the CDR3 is TGCGCCAGCAGCTTGGACACACAAAACACCGGGGAGCTGTTTTTT.

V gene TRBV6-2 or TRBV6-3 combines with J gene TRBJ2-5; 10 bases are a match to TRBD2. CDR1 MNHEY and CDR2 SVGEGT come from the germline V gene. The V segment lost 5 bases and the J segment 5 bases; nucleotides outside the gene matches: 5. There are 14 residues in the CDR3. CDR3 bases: TGTGCCAGCAGTCCAGCGGGAGGGCCGGAGACCCAGTACTTC. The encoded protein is CASSPAGGPETQYF.

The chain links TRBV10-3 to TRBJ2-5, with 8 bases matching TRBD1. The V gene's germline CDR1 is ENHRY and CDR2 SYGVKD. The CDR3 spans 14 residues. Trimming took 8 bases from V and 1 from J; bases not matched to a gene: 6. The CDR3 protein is CAISGTGVQETQYF. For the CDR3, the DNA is TGTGCCATCTCGGGGACAGGAGTCCAAGAGACCCAGTACTTC.

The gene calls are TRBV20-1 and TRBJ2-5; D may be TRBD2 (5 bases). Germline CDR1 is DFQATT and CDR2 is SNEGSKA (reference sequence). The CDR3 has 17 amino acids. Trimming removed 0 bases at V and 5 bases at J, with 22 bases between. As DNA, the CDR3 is TGCAGTGCTAGAGATGTTAGGGCTAGCCAGTTTCGGGAGACCCAGTACTTC. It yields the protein CSARDVRASQFRETQYF.

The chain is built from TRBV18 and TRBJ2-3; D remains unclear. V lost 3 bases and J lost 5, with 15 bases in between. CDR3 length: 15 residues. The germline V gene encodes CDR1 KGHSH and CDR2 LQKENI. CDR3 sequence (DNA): TGTGCCAGCTCACCGGGATCATACGGCGGAGATACGCAGTATTTT. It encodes CASSPGSYGGDTQYF.

The CDR3 protein is CAISESSRQETQYF. The CDR3 nucleotides are TGTGCCATCAGTGAGTCAAGTAGACAAGAGACCCAGTACTTC. This rearrangement joins TRBV10-3 to TRBJ2-5; D remains unclear. The CDR3 has 14 residues. Germline loops: CDR1 ENHRY, CDR2 SYGVKD. Trimming removed 0 bases at V and 2 bases at J, with 7 bases between.

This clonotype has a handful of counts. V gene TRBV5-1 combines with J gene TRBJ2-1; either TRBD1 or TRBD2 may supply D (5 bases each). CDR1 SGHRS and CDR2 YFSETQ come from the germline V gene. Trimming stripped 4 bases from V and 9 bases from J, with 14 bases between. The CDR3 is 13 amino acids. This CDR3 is CASSTGRSLEQFF. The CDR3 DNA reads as TGCGCCAGCAGCACGGGACGATCGCTTGAGCAGTTCTTC.

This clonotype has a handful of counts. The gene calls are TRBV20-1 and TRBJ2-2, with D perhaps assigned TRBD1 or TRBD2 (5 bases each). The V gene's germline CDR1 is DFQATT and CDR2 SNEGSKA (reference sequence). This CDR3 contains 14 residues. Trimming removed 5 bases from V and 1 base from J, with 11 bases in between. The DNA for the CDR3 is TGCAGTGCTGCTTGGGGGAGGAACACCGGGGAGCTGTTTTTT. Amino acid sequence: CSAAWGRNTGELFF.

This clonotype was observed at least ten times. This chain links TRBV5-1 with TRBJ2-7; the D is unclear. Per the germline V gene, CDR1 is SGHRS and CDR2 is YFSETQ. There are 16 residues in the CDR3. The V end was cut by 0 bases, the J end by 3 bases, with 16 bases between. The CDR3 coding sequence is TGCGCCAGCAGCTTGGTGGCGAGTAGGTCCTTCTACGAGCAGTACTTC. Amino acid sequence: CASSLVASRSFYEQYF.

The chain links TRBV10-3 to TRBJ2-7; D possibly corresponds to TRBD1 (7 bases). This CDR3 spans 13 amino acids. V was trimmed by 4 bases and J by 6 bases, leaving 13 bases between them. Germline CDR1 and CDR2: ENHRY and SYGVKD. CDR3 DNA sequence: TGTGCCATCAGTGCAGGGGGGCCCTTCGAGCAGTACTTC. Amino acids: CAISAGGPFEQYF.

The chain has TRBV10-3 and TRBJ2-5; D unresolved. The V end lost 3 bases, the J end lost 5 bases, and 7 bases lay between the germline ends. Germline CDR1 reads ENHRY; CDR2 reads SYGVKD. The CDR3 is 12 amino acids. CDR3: CAISEPRETQYF. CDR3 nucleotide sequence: TGTGCCATCAGTGAACCTCGTGAGACCCAGTACTTC.

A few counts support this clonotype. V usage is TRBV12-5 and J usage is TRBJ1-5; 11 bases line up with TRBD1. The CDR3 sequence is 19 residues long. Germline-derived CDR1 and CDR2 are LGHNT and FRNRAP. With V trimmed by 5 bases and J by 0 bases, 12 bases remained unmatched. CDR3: CASGPWTGGAESSNQPQHF. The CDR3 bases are TGTGCTAGTGGTCCTTGGACAGGGGGCGCGGAGTCTAGCAATCAGCCCCAGCATTTT.

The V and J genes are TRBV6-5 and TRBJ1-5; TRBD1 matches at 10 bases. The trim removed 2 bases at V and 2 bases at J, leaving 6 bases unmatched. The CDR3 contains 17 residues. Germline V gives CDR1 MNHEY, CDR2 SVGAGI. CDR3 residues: CASSYRQGAGGNQPQHF. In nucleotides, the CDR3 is TGTGCCAGCAGTTACAGACAGGGGGCTGGAGGCAATCAGCCCCAGCATTTT.

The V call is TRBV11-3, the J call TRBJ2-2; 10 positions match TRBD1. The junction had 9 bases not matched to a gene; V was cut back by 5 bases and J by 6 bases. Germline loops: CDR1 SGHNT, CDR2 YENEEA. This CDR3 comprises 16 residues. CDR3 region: CASSRGIDRGPGELFF. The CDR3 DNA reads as TGTGCCAGCAGCCGGGGGATTGACAGGGGGCCCGGGGAGCTGTTTTTT.

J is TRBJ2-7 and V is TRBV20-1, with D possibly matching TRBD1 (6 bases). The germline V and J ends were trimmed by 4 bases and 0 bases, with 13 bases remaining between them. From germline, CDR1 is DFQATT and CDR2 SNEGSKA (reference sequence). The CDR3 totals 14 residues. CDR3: CSAKGTMSSYEQYF. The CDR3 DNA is TGCAGTGCTAAGGGGACAATGAGCTCCTACGAGCAGTACTTC.

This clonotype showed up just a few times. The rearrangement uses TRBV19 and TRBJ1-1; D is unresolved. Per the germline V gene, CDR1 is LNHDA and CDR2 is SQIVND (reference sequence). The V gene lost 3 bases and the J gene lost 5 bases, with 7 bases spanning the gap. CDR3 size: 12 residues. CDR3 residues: CASSMLGTEAFF. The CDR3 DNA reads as TGTGCCAGTAGTATGTTGGGGACTGAAGCTTTCTTT.

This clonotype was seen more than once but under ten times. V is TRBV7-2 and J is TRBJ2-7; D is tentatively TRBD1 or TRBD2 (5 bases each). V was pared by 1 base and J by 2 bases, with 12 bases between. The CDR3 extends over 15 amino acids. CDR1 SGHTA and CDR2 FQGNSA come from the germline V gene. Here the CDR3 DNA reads TGTGCCAGCAGCTTAGGCAGGGAGAGTGCCTACGAGCAGTACTTC. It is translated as CASSLGRESAYEQYF.

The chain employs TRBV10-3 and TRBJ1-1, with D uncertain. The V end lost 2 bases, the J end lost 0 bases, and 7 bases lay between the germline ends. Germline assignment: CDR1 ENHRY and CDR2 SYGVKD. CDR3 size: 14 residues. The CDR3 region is CAISESAMNTEAFF. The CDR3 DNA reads TGTGCCATCAGTGAGAGTGCTATGAACACTGAAGCTTTCTTT.

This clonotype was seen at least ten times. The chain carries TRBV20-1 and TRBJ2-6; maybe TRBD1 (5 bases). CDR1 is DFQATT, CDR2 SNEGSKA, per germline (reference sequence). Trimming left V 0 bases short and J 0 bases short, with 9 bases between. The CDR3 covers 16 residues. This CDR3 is CSARDGAYSGANVLTF. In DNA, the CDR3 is TGCAGTGCTAGAGATGGGGCATACTCTGGGGCCAACGTCCTGACTTTC.

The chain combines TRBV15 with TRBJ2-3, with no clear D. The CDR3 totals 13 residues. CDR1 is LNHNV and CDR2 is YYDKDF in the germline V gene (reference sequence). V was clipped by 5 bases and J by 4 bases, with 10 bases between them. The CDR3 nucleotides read TGTGCCACCAGCTGGGCTAGGCCAGATACGCAGTATTTT. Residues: CATSWARPDTQYF.

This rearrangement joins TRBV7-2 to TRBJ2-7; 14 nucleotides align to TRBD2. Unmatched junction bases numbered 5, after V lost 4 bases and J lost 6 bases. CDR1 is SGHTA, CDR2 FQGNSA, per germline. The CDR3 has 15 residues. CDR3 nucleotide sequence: TGTGCCAGCAGCTCCCGACTAGCGGGGGGGCCCGAGCAGTACTTC. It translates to CASSSRLAGGPEQYF.

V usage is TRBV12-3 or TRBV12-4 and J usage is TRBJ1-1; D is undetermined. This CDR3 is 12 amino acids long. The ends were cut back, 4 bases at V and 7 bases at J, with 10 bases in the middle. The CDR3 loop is CASSSQRGEAFF. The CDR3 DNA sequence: TGTGCCAGCAGTTCGCAGCGAGGTGAAGCTTTCTTT.

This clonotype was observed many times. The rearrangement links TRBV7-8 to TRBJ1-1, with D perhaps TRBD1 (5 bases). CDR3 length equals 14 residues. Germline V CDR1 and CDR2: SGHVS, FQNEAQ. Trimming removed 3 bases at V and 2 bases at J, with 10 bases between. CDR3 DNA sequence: TGTGCCAGCAGCTTGGGACTTACAAACACTGAAGCTTTCTTT. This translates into CASSLGLTNTEAFF.

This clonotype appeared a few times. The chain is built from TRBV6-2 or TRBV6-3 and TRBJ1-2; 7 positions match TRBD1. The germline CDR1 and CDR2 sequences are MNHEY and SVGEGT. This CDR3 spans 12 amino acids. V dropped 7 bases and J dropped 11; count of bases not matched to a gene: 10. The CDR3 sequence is CASTPSGQRYTF. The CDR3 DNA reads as TGTGCCAGCACTCCCTCGGGACAGCGGTACACCTTC.